A selection of T cell receptor beta chains follows, all from one sample in a study of CD8+CD57+ T cells in acquired aplastic anemia. One entry per CDR3 protein results from TCRdb running MiXCR on the reads. Among a few hundred thousand distinct CDR3 sequences listed, about half were seen once. The sequenced sample was sorted CD4+, CD8+, or CD8+CD57+ T cells (not recorded which) from PBMCs. Receptor source: a human donor with aplastic anemia. The CDR3 runs from the conserved cysteine through the conserved F or W. A D gene is named only where the DNA matches it firmly. Clone size is shown for a subset of rows, as once, few, many or a class of expanded clone.

size	V	D	J	CDR3	DNA
many	TRBV19	.	TRBJ1-1	CASSIAVDAEAFF	TGTGCCAGTAGTATAGCGGTCGACGCTGAAGCTTTCTTT
.	TRBV14	.	TRBJ2-7	CASSTYTYEQYF	TGTGCCAGCAGCACCTATACCTACGAGCAGTACTTC
.	TRBV19	TRBD1	TRBJ2-7	CASSWPGQGGVEQYF	TGTGCCAGCAGCTGGCCGGGACAGGGGGGCGTCGAGCAGTACTTC
.	TRBV29-1	TRBD2	TRBJ2-1	CSVVGRGGPSSYNEQFF	TGCAGCGTGGTGGGTCGGGGGGGCCCCAGCTCCTACAATGAGCAGTTCTTC
once	TRBV6-1	TRBD1	TRBJ1-2	CASRDTGGRGYTF	TGTGCCAGCAGGGACACAGGGGGTCGAGGCTACACCTTC
many	TRBV7-3	.	TRBJ2-3	CASSLGAGLTDTQYF	TGTGCCAGCAGCTTAGGGGCGGGGCTCACAGATACGCAGTATTTT
few	TRBV3-1	.	TRBJ1-1	CASSQDNTEAFF	TGTGCCAGCAGCCAAGACAACACTGAAGCTTTCTTT
.	TRBV15	.	TRBJ2-7	CATSRGQGPEPYEQYF	TGTGCCACCAGCAGAGGCCAGGGACCGGAGCCCTACGAGCAGTACTTC
.	TRBV20-1	TRBD2	TRBJ2-2	CSAREERGGDTGELFF	TGCAGTGCCAGAGAGGAGCGGGGGGGAGACACCGGGGAGCTGTTTTTT
many	TRBV5-1	.	TRBJ1-1	CASSLRIGRMNTEAFF	TGCGCCAGCAGCTTGAGGATCGGACGGATGAACACTGAAGCTTTCTTT
.	TRBV11-2	.	TRBJ2-2	CASSLDLRVDGELFF	TGTGCCAGCAGCTTAGATCTCCGGGTTGACGGGGAGCTGTTTTTT
few	TRBV2	TRBD2	TRBJ2-2	CASRNQIRTSGGTGELFF	TGTGCCAGCAGGAACCAGATTCGGACTAGCGGGGGAACCGGGGAGCTGTTTTTT
.	TRBV5-1	TRBD1	TRBJ1-4	CASSYRGLANEKLFF	TGCGCCAGCAGCTACAGGGGCTTGGCTAATGAAAAACTGTTTTTT
.	TRBV30	.	TRBJ1-1	CAWAPKGDPNTEAFF	TGTGCCTGGGCCCCAAAGGGCGATCCGAACACTGAAGCTTTCTTT
medium-sized	TRBV19	.	TRBJ1-2	CASSLSSNYGYTF	TGTGCCAGTAGTCTCTCTTCCAACTATGGCTACACCTTC
.	TRBV20-1	.	TRBJ1-1	CSALGNQIAEAFF	TGCAGTGCTTTAGGAAATCAGATTGCTGAAGCTTTTTTT
.	TRBV2	TRBD1	TRBJ2-7	CASGEGTGYYEQYF	TGTGCCAGCGGAGAGGGGACAGGGTATTACGAGCAGTACTTC
many	TRBV29-1	.	TRBJ1-2	CSVALVYGYTF	TGCAGCGTTGCCCTTGTTTATGGCTACACCTTC
few	TRBV3-1	TRBD2	TRBJ2-2	CASSQEPGAGTGELFF	TGTGCCAGCAGCCAAGAGCCGGGAGCGGGGACCGGGGAGCTGTTTTTT
once	TRBV29-1	.	TRBJ2-7	CSVAQTSYEQYF	TGCAGCGTTGCACAGACCTCCTACGAGCAGTACTTC
.	TRBV25-1	.	TRBJ1-2	CASSERDILGYGYTF	TGTGCCAGCAGTGAGCGGGACATCCTCGGCTATGGCTACACCTTT
.	TRBV5-1	TRBD1	TRBJ2-5	CASSLEPGQGRETQYF	TGCGCCAGCAGCTTGGAGCCGGGACAGGGTAGAGAGACCCAGTACTTC
many	TRBV5-8	.	TRBJ1-3	CASSSIPGSAGNTIYF	TGTGCCAGCAGCTCCATTCCGGGATCGGCGGGAAACACCATATATTTT
.	TRBV7-3	TRBD1	TRBJ2-7	CASSPRTGPHEQYF	TGTGCCAGCAGCCCCCGGACAGGGCCCCACGAGCAGTACTTC
.	TRBV4-1	.	TRBJ2-7	CASSQDRGAYEQYF	TGCGCCAGCAGCCAAGACCGGGGGGCGTACGAGCAGTACTTC
.	TRBV10-2	.	TRBJ2-3	CARSSPTSTDTQYF	TGCGCCAGATCCTCTCCGACTAGCACAGATACGCAGTATTTT
many	TRBV5-8	.	TRBJ1-1	CASSLNPPNAVGTEAFF	TGTGCCAGCAGCTTGAACCCCCCGAATGCTGTTGGCACTGAAGCTTTCTTT
.	TRBV19	.	TRBJ1-2	CASSIGEGFYGYTF	TGTGCCAGTAGTATAGGAGAGGGGTTCTATGGCTACACCTTC
.	TRBV7-3	TRBD2	TRBJ2-1	CASSSGGGRLEQFF	TGTGCCAGCAGCTCGGGGGGGGGCCGCTTGGAACAGTTCTTC
many	TRBV12-3/TRBV12-4	TRBD1	TRBJ1-4	CASSVDRVNEKLFF	TGTGCCAGCAGTGTCGACAGGGTCAATGAAAAACTGTTTTTT
.	TRBV20-1	TRBD2	TRBJ2-1	CSARYVLASNEQFF	TGCAGTGCTAGATACGTACTAGCGTCAAATGAGCAGTTCTTC
many	TRBV9	TRBD1	TRBJ1-5	CASSVSGQVDQPQHF	TGTGCCAGCAGCGTATCGGGACAGGTAGATCAGCCCCAGCATTTT
many	TRBV5-8	.	TRBJ1-2	CASSVEGDGYTF	TGTGCCAGCAGCGTCGAAGGGGATGGCTACACCTTC
.	TRBV2	.	TRBJ1-5	CASSGLGQPQHF	TGTGCCAGCAGTGGGTTGGGGCAGCCCCAGCATTTT
many	TRBV9	.	TRBJ1-4	CASSVGNGGRNEKLFF	TGTGCCAGCAGCGTAGGAAATGGGGGGCGCAATGAAAAACTGTTTTTT
.	TRBV7-9	TRBD1	TRBJ2-7	CASSQDPTGGSYEQYF	TGTGCCAGCAGCCAAGACCCGACAGGGGGCTCCTACGAGCAGTACTTC
.	TRBV4-1	.	TRBJ2-7	CASSQVVGPESNEQYF	TGCGCCAGCAGCCAAGTTGTCGGTCCGGAAAGCAATGAGCAGTACTTC
few	TRBV19	.	TRBJ1-5	CASSIFAVQPQHF	TGTGCCAGTAGTATTTTCGCAGTACAGCCCCAGCATTTT
.	TRBV11-2	TRBD2	TRBJ2-3	CASSLLAGVTDTQYF	TGTGCCAGCAGCTTGCTAGCGGGAGTTACAGATACGCAGTATTTT
.	TRBV7-9	.	TRBJ1-2	CASSLDVAYEQIYGYTF	TGTGCCAGCAGCTTAGATGTAGCCTACGAGCAGATCTATGGCTACACCTTC
.	TRBV20-1	.	TRBJ2-1	CSANERDEQFF	TGCAGTGCTAATGAGCGGGATGAGCAGTTCTTC
many	TRBV5-1	.	TRBJ2-3	CASSSTGTSTDTQYF	TGCGCCAGCAGCTCCACAGGTACCTCCACAGATACGCAGTATTTT
many	TRBV7-9	.	TRBJ2-1	CASSLSNFALGHGNEQFF	TGTGCCAGCAGCTTATCGAACTTTGCCCTGGGGCATGGCAATGAGCAGTTCTTC
.	TRBV3-2	.	TRBJ2-7	CASSQGWVGEEQYF	TGTGCCAGCAGCCAGGGTTGGGTTGGAGAGGAGCAGTACTTC
.	TRBV12-3/TRBV12-4	.	TRBJ2-5	CASSQTASAGTQYF	TGTGCCAGCAGCCAAACAGCGAGTGCGGGGACCCAGTACTTC
.	TRBV6-5	.	TRBJ1-2	CASSSLARGDYGYTF	TGTGCCAGCAGTTCCCTGGCGAGAGGAGACTATGGCTACACCTTC
many	TRBV6-5	.	TRBJ1-1	CASSPTGRTNTEAFF	TGTGCCAGCAGTCCTACAGGGAGGACGAACACTGAAGCTTTCTTT
many	TRBV20-1	TRBD1	TRBJ1-3	CSAGTGFSFSGNTIYF	TGCAGTGCCGGGACAGGGTTCTCTTTCTCTGGAAACACCATATATTTT
.	TRBV9	.	TRBJ1-2	CASSSQVNYGYAF	TGTGCCAGCAGCTCACAGGTTAACTATGGCTACGCCTTC
.	TRBV18	TRBD1	TRBJ1-5	CASSPNRGHQPQHF	TGTGCCAGCTCACCCAACAGGGGTCATCAGCCCCAGCATTTT